The clone carrying this T cell receptor beta chain appeared once. Antigen specificity is unknown. This entry belongs to a study of shared clonotypes between healthy human individuals. About the study: CD4 naive and CD4 memory each took three plates per donor, while CD8 naive took two and CD8 memory one.

Whole-study results and caveats: Even with large depth, rarefaction showed that sorted-subset sequencing was incomplete.

Donors were Caucasian adults residing in Nashville, Tennessee, USA. Germline V gene sequence: CDR1 MDHEN, CDR2 SYDVKM. Trimming at V came to 3 bases and at J to 12 bases, leaving 12 bases not matched to a gene. This CDR3 is 15 amino acids long. The material for each subset, its genomic DNA, was split evenly across several immunoSEQ plates. Sequencing was performed with immunoSEQ multiplex PCR; in TCRdb, only in-frame clones are kept and a portion is missing. The sample gives roughly 1.5 million clones, 95% to 99% of which show up once; about 0.45% is in the top ten. What was sequenced was naive CD4+ T cells sorted from blood. Indicated subset: CD45RA+ positively selected. The sequence derives from a man in his thirties or forties in good health. The rearrangement links TRBV28 to TRBJ1-4, with TRBD1 identical over 8 bases. The CDR3 DNA reads TGTGCCAGCAGTTTGTTCCGGGACAGGTTTACCGAACTGTTTTTT. It specifies CASSLFRDRFTELFF. The whole variable domain, remainder taken from reference TRBV28 and TRBJ1-4, is DVKVTQSSRYLVKRTGEKVFLECVQDMDHENMFWYRQDPGLGLRLIYFSYDVKMKEKGDIPEGYSVSREKKERFSLILESASTNQTSMYLCASSLFRDRFTELFFGSGTQLSVL.